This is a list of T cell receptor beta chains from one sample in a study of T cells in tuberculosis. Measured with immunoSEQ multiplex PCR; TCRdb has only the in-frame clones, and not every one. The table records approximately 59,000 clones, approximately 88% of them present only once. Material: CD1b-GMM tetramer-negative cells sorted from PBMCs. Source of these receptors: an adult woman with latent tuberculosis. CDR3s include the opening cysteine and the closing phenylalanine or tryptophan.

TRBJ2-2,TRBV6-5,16,CASSYSFTTQSGELFF
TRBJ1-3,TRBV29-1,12,CSVEAGIDTIYF
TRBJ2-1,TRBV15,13,CATSSLSYNEQFF
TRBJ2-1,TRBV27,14,CASSLRTSGDEQFF
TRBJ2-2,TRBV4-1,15,CASSPGLDYTGELFF
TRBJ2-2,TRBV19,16,CASTPIAGGRTGELFF
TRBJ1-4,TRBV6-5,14,CASSYSSGNEKLFF
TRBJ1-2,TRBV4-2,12,CASSPNNYGYTF
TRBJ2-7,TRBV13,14,CASRASGKGYEQYF
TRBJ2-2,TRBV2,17,CASSEARLQSNTGELFF
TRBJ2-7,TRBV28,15,CASSKTTGPAYEQYF
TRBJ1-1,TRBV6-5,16,CASSYRRTGKNTEAFF
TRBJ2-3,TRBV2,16,CASSAPTSGGSDTQYF
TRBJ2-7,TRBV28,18,CASSFWDRGPEVSHEQYF
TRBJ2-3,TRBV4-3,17,CASSQETVSGSADTQYF
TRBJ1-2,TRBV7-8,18,CASSLAPGQGRRDYGYTF
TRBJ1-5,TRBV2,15,CASSMDRGGNQPQHF
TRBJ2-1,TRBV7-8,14,CASSSGRFNNEQFF
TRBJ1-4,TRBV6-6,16,CASSYGGGGDNEKLFF
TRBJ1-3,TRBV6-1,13,CASSGQEGNTIYF
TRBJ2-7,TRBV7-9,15,CASSGEGQTIYEQYF
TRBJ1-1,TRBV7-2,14,CASSFARENTEAFF
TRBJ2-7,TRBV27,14,CASSPLAGAYEQYF
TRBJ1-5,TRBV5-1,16,CASSLGTGGSNQPQHF
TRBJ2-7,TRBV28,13,CASRGRGAYEQYF
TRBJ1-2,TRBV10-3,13,CAISEPSAYGYTF
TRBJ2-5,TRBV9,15,CASSVGGYGWETQYF
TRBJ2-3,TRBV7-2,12,CASSPRVHTQYF
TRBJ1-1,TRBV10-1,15,CASSEGPTRNTEAFF
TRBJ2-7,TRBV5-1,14,CASSTSGGPYEQYF
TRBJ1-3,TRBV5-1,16,CASSSMTMDAGNTIYF